This TCR beta chain was sequenced during a study of control samples from healthy donors and cancer patients. The ends were cut back, 5 bases at V and 8 bases at J, with 15 bases in the middle. The CDR3 is 13 amino acids. This table comes from immunoSEQ multiplex PCR, and its TCRdb copy is limited to in-frame clones, with some not included. The sample has 120,000 to 150,000 clones, more than 85% seen once. This clonotype was obtained from a man between 18 and 29 years old in good health. The sample comprised blood. This sequence joins TRBV12-3 or TRBV12-4 and TRBJ1-2; D remains ambiguous. This chain's CDR3 is CASSQRVGMGYTF. DNA for the CDR3: TGTGCCAGCAGTCAAAGAGTGGGAATGGGCTACACCTTC.